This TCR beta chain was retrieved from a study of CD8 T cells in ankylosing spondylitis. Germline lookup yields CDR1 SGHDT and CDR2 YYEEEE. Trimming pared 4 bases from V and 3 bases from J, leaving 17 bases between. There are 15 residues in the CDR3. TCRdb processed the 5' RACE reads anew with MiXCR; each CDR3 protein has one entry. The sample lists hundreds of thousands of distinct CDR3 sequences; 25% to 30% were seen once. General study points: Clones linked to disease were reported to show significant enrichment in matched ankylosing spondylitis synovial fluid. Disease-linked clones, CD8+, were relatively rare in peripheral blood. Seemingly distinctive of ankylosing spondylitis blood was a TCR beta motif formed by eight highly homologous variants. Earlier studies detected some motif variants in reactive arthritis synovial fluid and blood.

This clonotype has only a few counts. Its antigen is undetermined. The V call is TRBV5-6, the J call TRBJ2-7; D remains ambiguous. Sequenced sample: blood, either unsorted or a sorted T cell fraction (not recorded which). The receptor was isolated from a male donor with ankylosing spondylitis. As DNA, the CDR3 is TGTGCCAGCAGCGCACAAGGGTCCCCCATCTACGAGCAGTACTTC. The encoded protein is CASSAQGSPIYEQYF.